The source of this T cell receptor beta chain is a study of blood T cell repertoires in COVID-19. Germline loops: CDR1 DFQATT, CDR2 SNEGSKA (reference sequence). The V gene lost 5 bases and the J gene lost 9 bases, with 9 bases spanning the gap. The CDR3 consists of 10 residues. The assay was immunoSEQ multiplex PCR, and TCRdb's table has in-frame clones only and misses some. Among around 340,000 clones listed, approximately 86% were seen once. The sequenced material came from PBMCs or T cells enriched from blood (not recorded which). The gene calls are TRBV20-1 and TRBJ2-3; no firm D call. This clonotype was obtained from a woman aged 40 to 49 with acute COVID-19. Here the CDR3 reads CSALSYTQYF. For the CDR3, the DNA is TGCAGTGCTCTATCCTACACGCAGTATTTT.